This entry describes one T cell receptor (beta chain). Its antigen is still unknown. Possible read error: a much larger clone is one base away. In the study, sorted CD4+ and CD8+ blood T cells from patients with severe aplastic anemia and from healthy subjects underwent deep sequencing of TCR repertoires. Ficoll-Paque density gradient centrifugation was used to isolate peripheral blood mononuclear cells. Before DNA was extracted, CD4+ and CD8+ T cells were sorted using either FACS or magnetic beads. Based on the germline V gene, the CDR1 and CDR2 sequences are LGHNA and YSLEER. The CDR3 sequence holds 15 residues, the cysteine and phenylalanine included. Only the CDR3 part of the read is kept: 45 bases, read in frame from the first base. V ends up 4 bases short and J 8 bases short, with an unmatched junction base count of 12. This entry comes from a study of CD8+CD57+ T cells in acquired aplastic anemia (dated by TCRdb to the late 2010s). Study-wide context: A mean of approximately 3 ug of DNA, ranging from roughly 0.18 to 30 ug, was extracted from sorted CD4+ and CD8+ cells. An average of around 10 million reads for CD4+ cells and 11 million to 13 million reads for CD8+ cells was obtained from healthy donor samples.

What the work shows at the level of the full study, not this receptor alone: No significant difference in CD8+ Simpson's diversity was found between patients and healthy controls (P=0.060). Although around 30 CD8+ CDR3 sequences were shared by patients and controls, these sequences appeared highly expressed in patients and within the immunodominant clones of patients.

TCR beta VDJ combination and CDR3 sequence profiling used genomic DNA as the template. An Illumina HiSeq 2000 was used for TCR repertoire sequencing. As for the original processing: TRBV/TRBJ rearrangement plots, CDR3 size and DJ length profiles, and Simpson's diversity index were used to evaluate the repertoires. The most abundant DNA sequence in the deep sequencing data was defined as the immunodominant clone. CDR3 amino acid sequences were screened for sharing across subjects and compared with published repertoires and the VDJdb database. In TCRdb, the public reads were trimmed at Q25 with fastp and aligned with MiXCR, with productive beta chains retained. Merged by CDR3 protein, the rows form single entries marked with the most common genes and DNA. In this record, the V and J calls reflect TCRdb's handling and not the investigators' own analysis. The sample table shows about 190,000 distinct CDR3 sequences, and roughly half are seen once. The ten largest account for approximately 15% of the sample.

The source material was sorted CD4+, CD8+, or CD8+CD57+ T cells (not recorded which) from PBMCs. This sequence uses TRBV4-3 and TRBJ1-2; 8 central bases correspond to TRBD1. The TCR originated in a human donor in good health, serving as a control. The nucleotide sequence reads as follows: TGCGCCAGCAGCCTAGACAGACAGGGGCCGGGGGGCTACACCTTC. This yields the protein CASSLDRQGPGGYTF.